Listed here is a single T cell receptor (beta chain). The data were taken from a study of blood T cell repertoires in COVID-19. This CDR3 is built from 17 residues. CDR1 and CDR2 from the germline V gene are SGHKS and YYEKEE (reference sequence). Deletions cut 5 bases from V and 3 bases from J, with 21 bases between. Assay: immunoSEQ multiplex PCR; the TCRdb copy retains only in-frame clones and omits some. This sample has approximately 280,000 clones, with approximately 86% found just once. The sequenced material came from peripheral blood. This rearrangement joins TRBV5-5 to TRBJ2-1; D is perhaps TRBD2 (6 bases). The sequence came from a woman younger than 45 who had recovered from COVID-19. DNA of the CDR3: TGTGCCAGCAGTTTGTTCCCGGGGCGCGGGGACTACAATGAGCAGTTCTTC. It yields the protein CASSLFPGRGDYNEQFF.